A single sample is the source of the 6 T cell receptor beta chains below, sequenced in a study of relationships among human T cell subsets. From mRNA, alpha and beta CDR3 regions were amplified using semiquantitative ARM-PCR. ARM-PCR used tagged nested gene-specific primers, then communal superprimers for exponential amplification. Using its own MiXCR run on the multiplex PCR reads, TCRdb lists one record per CDR3 protein. This table holds more than 7,000 distinct CDR3 sequences, roughly 55% found once. The CD45RA-negative fraction was bead-selected with anti-CD45RO to obtain memory T cells. Sequenced input: memory T cells sorted from blood. These receptors came from a man aged 40-49 years in good health.

The sample holds a few counts of this clonotype. The chain combines TRBV12-3 or TRBV12-4 with TRBJ1-2, with a tentative D call TRBD1 (5 bases). The CDR3 covers 12 residues. With 6 bases removed from V and 2 bases from J, the gap between germline ends came to 7 bases. The DNA of the CDR3 is TGTGCCAGCAGCCCAGGGAACTATGGCTACACCTTC. Encoded protein: CASSPGNYGYTF.

In this sample, this clonotype turned up a few times. J is TRBJ2-1 and V is TRBV7-9; possible D gene TRBD2, 5 bases. CDR1 is SEHNR and CDR2 is FQNEAQ in the germline V gene (reference sequence). Trimming cost V 5 bases and J 4 bases, with 15 bases left between them. There are 15 residues in the CDR3. The CDR3 nucleotides read TGTGCCAGCAGCCCCATAGCCCGGGGTTACAATGAGCAGTTCTTC. Protein: CASSPIARGYNEQFF.

With respect to this clonotype: Its ends do not fully match the called genes, so a read error is possible. This sequence joins TRBV28 and TRBJ1-2; 8 bases agree with TRBD1. Germline CDR1 is MDHEN and CDR2 is SYDVKM. This CDR3 has 14 amino acids. The CDR3 bases are TGTGCCGGCAGTTTGGGGGGGACAGGCTATGGCTACACCTTC. Residues: CAGSLGGTGYGYTF.

The chain links TRBV7-9 to TRBJ2-1; the D gene is possibly TRBD2 (6 bases). The CDR3 consists of 16 residues. Per the germline V gene, CDR1 is SEHNR and CDR2 is FQNEAQ (reference sequence). Trimming removed 5 bases from V and 4 bases from J, with 18 bases in between. The CDR3 loop reads CASSHAGTGVYNEQFF. CDR3 coding DNA: TGTGCCAGCAGCCACGCCGGGACGGGAGTTTACAATGAGCAGTTCTTC.

The chain is built from TRBV6-6 and TRBJ1-3; tentative D call: TRBD1 (5 bases). The V gene lost 5 bases and the J gene lost 4 bases, with 15 bases spanning the gap. Germline V gene lookup returns CDR1 MNHNY and CDR2 SVGAGI (reference sequence). This CDR3 contains 15 residues. The CDR3 reads CASSRRETGGNTIYF. CDR3 DNA sequence: TGTGCCAGCAGTCGCAGGGAGACGGGAGGAAACACCATATATTTT.

The rearrangement uses TRBV28 and TRBJ1-3; TRBD1 is a possible D gene (5 bases). Germline CDR1 MDHEN, CDR2 SYDVKM. Trimming pared 5 bases from V and 0 bases from J, leaving 14 bases between. The CDR3 extends over 16 amino acids. CDR3 loop: CASSLPGTLSGNTIYF. Here the CDR3 DNA reads TGTGCCAGCAGTCTACCCGGGACCCTCTCTGGAAACACCATATATTTT.